This TCR beta chain was captured by sequencing in a study of T cell changes during pregnancy in multiple sclerosis. This CDR3 has 15 amino acids. J was trimmed by 3 bases and V by 1 base; bases with no gene match: 4. CDR1 is LGHNA, CDR2 YNFKEQ, per germline. TCRdb's table, derived via immunoSEQ multiplex PCR, lists solely in-frame clones and lacks some. The sample carries 40,000 to 45,000 clones, approximately 92% recorded once. This clone appeared a few times. Sequences were obtained from peripheral blood. The rearrangement links TRBV4-2 to TRBJ1-1, with 8 bases identical to TRBD1. This receptor was identified in a female donor with multiple sclerosis, enrolled in a pregnancy study. The CDR3 spells CASSQGPTGDTEAFF. CDR3 nucleotide sequence: TGTGCCAGCAGCCAAGGACCGACAGGGGACACTGAAGCTTTCTTT.